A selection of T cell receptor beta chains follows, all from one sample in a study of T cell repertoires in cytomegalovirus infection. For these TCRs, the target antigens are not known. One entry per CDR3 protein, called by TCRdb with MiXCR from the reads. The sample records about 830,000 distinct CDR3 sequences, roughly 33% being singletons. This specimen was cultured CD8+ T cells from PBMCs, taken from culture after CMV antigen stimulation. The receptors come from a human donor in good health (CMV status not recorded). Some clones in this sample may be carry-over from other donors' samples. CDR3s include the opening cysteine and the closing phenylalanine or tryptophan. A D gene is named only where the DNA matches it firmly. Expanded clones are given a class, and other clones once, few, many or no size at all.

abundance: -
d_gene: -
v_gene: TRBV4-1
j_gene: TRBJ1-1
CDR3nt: TGCGCCAGCAGCCAAGGGGCCGCACAGGTAACTGAAGCTTTCTTT
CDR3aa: CASSQGAAQVTEAFF

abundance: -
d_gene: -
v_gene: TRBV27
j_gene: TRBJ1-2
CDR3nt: TGTGCCAGCAGTACAGGGCCCACGGGTGGCTACACCTTC
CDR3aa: CASSTGPTGGYTF

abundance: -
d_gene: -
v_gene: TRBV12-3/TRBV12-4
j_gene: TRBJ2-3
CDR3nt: TGTGCCAGCGTCTTGACTCTGGGGACAGATACGCAGTATTTT
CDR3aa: CASVLTLGTDTQYF

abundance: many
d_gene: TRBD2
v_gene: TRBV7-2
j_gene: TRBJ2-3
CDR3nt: TGTGCCAGCAGCCCAATCCCGACTAGCGGGGGGGCCGGCACAGATACGCAGTATTTT
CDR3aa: CASSPIPTSGGAGTDTQYF

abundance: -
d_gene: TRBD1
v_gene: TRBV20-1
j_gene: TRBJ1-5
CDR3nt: TGCAGCGGACAGGGAGAGGGGTTGTTCAATCAGCCCCAGCATTTT
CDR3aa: CSGQGEGLFNQPQHF

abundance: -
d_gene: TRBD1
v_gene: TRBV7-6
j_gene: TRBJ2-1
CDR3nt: TGTGCCAGCAGCCAACGGGACAGGGGGTACGATGAGCAGTTCTTC
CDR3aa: CASSQRDRGYDEQFF

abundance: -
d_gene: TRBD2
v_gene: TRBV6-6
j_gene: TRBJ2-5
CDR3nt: TGTGCCAGCAGTTACCGAACCGGGACTAGAGGCCAAGCGACCCAGTACTTC
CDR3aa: CASSYRTGTRGQATQYF

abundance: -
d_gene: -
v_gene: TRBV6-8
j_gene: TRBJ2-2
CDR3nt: TGTGCCAGCAGTGCCGGGACAGAGCTGTTTTTT
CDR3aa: CASSAGTELFF

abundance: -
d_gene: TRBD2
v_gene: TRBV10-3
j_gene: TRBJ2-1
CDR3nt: TGTGCCATCGCCCCAAGCGGGGGGGCCGGTGAGCAGTTCTTC
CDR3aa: CAIAPSGGAGEQFF

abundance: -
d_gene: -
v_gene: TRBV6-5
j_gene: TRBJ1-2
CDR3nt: TGTGCCAGCAGTTACTCGGGAGGGGTAGAAGGCTACACCTTC
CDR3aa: CASSYSGGVEGYTF

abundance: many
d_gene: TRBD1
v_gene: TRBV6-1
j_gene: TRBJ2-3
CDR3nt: TGTGCCAGCAGTCCCCCCAGCAGGGGGTTAAGCACAGATACGCAGTATTTT
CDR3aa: CASSPPSRGLSTDTQYF

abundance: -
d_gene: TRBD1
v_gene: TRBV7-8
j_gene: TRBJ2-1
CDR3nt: TGTGCCAGCATCCCGGGACAGGCTTACAATGAGCAGTTCTTC
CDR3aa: CASIPGQAYNEQFF

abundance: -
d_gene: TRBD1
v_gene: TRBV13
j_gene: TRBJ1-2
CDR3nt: TGTGCCAGCAGCGATATAACAGGGGGCGACTACTATGGCTACACCTTC
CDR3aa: CASSDITGGDYYGYTF

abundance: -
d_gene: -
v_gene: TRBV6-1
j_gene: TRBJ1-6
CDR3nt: TGTGCCAGCAGTGAGTCTTTTGACCCCTTCAATTCACCCCTCCACTTT
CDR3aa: CASSESFDPFNSPLHF

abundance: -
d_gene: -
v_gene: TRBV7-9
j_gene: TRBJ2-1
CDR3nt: TGTGCCAGCAGCCCACAAGGGTCCCGAACAAATGAGCAGTTCTTC
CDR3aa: CASSPQGSRTNEQFF

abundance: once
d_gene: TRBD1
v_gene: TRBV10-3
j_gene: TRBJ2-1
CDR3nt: TGTGCCATCAGTGTGGGGGACAGGGGATGGAATGAGCAGTTCTTC
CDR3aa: CAISVGDRGWNEQFF

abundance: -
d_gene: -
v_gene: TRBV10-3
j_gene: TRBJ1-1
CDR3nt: TGTGCCATCAGTGAGAGGGTGAGGGACACTTACCGGAGTGGAGCTTTCTTT
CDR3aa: CAISERVRDTYRSGAFF

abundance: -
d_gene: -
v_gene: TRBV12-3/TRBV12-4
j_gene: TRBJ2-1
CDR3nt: TGTGCCAGCAGTTTATCGGGGGGCACCAATGAGCAGTTCTTC
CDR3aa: CASSLSGGTNEQFF

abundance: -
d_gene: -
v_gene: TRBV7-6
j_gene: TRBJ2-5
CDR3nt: TGTGCCAGCAGCTCAACGGGACACGACCAAGAGACCCAGTACTTC
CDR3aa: CASSSTGHDQETQYF

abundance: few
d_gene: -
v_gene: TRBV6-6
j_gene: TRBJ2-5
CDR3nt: TGTGCCAGCACGTTCGTGGGGGCAGACCAAGAGACCCAGTACTTC
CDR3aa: CASTFVGADQETQYF

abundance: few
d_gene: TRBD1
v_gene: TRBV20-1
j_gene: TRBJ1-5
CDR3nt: TGCAGTGCCGTAGATCGTGCCGGGACAGGGTCTCAGCCCCAGCATTTT
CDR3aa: CSAVDRAGTGSQPQHF

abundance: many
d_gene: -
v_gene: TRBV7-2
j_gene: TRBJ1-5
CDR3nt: TGTGCCAGCAGCATAGGTGATCAGCCCCAGCATTTT
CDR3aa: CASSIGDQPQHF

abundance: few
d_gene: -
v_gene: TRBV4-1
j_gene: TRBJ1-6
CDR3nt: TGCGCCAGCAGCCAAGACGGGCTGCGAAATTCACCCCTCCACTTT
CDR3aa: CASSQDGLRNSPLHF

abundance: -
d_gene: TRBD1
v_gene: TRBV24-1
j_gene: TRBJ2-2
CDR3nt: TGTGCCACCAGTGGCCAGACAGGGCGGGACACCGGGGAGCTGTTTTTT
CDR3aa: CATSGQTGRDTGELFF

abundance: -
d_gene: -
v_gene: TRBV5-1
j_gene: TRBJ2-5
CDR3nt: TGCGCCAGCAGCCTGACGCAGAAGCAAGAGACCCAGTACTTC
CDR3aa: CASSLTQKQETQYF

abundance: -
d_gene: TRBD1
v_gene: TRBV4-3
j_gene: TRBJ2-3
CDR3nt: TGCGCCAGCAGCCCGGGGACAGGGACCGCAGATACGCAGTATTTT
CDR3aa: CASSPGTGTADTQYF

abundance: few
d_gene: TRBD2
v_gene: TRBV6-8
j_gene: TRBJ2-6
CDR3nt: TGTGCCAGCAAAGGAAGCGGGGTTTCAGGGGCCAACGTCCTGACTTTC
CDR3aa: CASKGSGVSGANVLTF

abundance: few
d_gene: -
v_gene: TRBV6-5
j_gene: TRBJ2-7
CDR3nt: TGTGCCAGCAGTTGGGCTAGAGTGAACTACGAGCAGTACTTC
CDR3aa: CASSWARVNYEQYF

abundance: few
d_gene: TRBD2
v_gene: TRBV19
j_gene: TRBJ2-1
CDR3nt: TGTGCCAGTAGTATAGACGCCGGGACTAGCGGGGGCAATGAGCAGTTCTTC
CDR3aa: CASSIDAGTSGGNEQFF

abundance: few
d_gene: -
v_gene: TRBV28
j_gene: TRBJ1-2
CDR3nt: TGTGCCAGCAGCCAAACCGGGACAAGACTCTACTATGGCTACACCTTC
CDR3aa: CASSQTGTRLYYGYTF